The 28 T cell receptor beta chains reported below all come from one sample, sequenced in a study of human T cells and chemical hapten exposure. Time point of the sample: patch test 1, 2 weeks after DPC sensitization. Treatment here: therapeutic diphenylcyclopropenone sensitization with weekly scalp DPC. TCRdb reanalysed the RACE reads using MiXCR and keeps one entry per CDR3 protein. The sample lists 75,000 to 90,000 distinct CDR3 sequences; 10% were seen once. Material: whole blood, obtained in connection with sensitization to the hapten diphenylcyclopropenone (DPC). These receptors were taken from a woman aged 50 to 60 with alopecia areata. Some clones in this sample may be carry-over from other donors' samples.

Turning to this clonotype: Just one base apart from a much larger clone, this may be a read error. The chain joins TRBV29-1 to TRBJ2-4; D is possibly TRBD2 (5 bases). This CDR3 spans 18 amino acids. Germline V gene lookup returns CDR1 SQVTM and CDR2 ANQGSEA. The V and J ends lost 1 base and 6 bases respectively, with 25 bases between them. CDR3 DNA: TGCAGCGTTGAAGGGGTGACCTCGACTACCGGGATACCAAACATTCAGTACTTC. This gives the protein CSVEGVTSTTGIPNIQYF.

This clonotype was picked up many times. The rearrangement links TRBV19 to TRBJ1-5, with TRBD1 matching 7 bases. CDR1 and CDR2 from the germline V gene are LNHDA and SQIVND (reference sequence). V was clipped by 4 bases and J by 0 bases; unmatched bases: 6. The CDR3 extends over 16 amino acids. The CDR3 DNA is TGTGCCAGTAGTAGGGGGACAGATTATAGCAATCAGCCCCAGCATTTT. This encodes CASSRGTDYSNQPQHF.

There are many counts of this clonotype. The rearrangement joins TRBV7-6 to TRBJ2-5; 9 bases align to TRBD2. V shed 5 bases and J 6 bases; nucleotides not matched to a gene: 1. Looked up from germline, CDR1 is SGHVS and CDR2 is FNYEAQ. CDR3 length equals 12 residues. The CDR3 DNA is TGTGCCAGCAGCGCGGGAGGGCAGACCCAGTACTTC. Translation gives CASSAGGQTQYF.

This clonotype was seen at least ten times. The chain is built from TRBV27 and TRBJ2-1; 7 bases line up with TRBD2. The CDR3 totals 14 residues. The V gene end was trimmed by 3 bases and the J gene end by 3 bases; junction bases not matched to a gene: 2. Per the germline V gene, CDR1 is MNHEY and CDR2 is SMNVEV (reference sequence). The CDR3 loop is CASSLGGFYNEQFF. CDR3 DNA: TGTGCCAGCAGTTTGGGGGGGTTCTACAATGAGCAGTTCTTC.

This clonotype was seen many times. The chain combines TRBV30 with TRBJ1-3; D is unclear. Trimming took 3 bases from V and 0 from J, leaving 3 bases between them. CDR1 is GTSNPN and CDR2 is SVGIG in the germline V gene (reference sequence). CDR3 length: 12 amino acids. CDR3 sequence: CAWSDSGNTIYF. The CDR3, as DNA: TGTGCCTGGAGCGACTCTGGAAACACCATATATTTT.

This clonotype came up a few times. The J gene is TRBJ2-7, the V gene TRBV6-2 or TRBV6-3; no firm D call. The germline V and J ends were trimmed by 7 bases and 1 base, with 14 bases remaining between them. There are 14 residues in the CDR3. Germline CDR1 MNHEY, CDR2 SVGEGT. The CDR3 spells CASILHPVSYEQYF. Written as DNA, the CDR3 is TGTGCCAGCATCTTACACCCGGTTTCCTACGAGCAGTACTTC.

This rearrangement joins TRBV29-1 to TRBJ2-3; 8 nucleotides align to TRBD2. The germline CDR1 and CDR2 sequences are SQVTM and ANQGSEA. This CDR3 has 13 amino acids. The trim removed 5 bases at V and 8 bases at J, leaving 9 bases unmatched. The CDR3 loop reads CSVSPGRAPTQYF. CDR3 bases: TGCAGCGTTTCCCCCGGGAGGGCCCCTACGCAGTATTTT.

The CDR3: CAWSAGFIYEQYF. The CDR3 coding sequence is TGTGCCTGGAGTGCAGGGTTTATCTACGAGCAGTACTTC. V usage is TRBV30 and J usage is TRBJ2-7; the D gene is possibly TRBD1 (5 bases). This CDR3 is built from 13 residues. Germline CDR1 is GTSNPN and CDR2 is SVGIG (reference sequence). V shed 1 base and J shed 3 bases, with 10 bases lying between them. Drawing the rest from reference TRBV30 and TRBJ2-7, the complete variable domain is SQTIHQWPATLVQPVGSPLSLECTVEGTSNPNLYWYRQAAGRGLQLLFYSVGIGQISSEVPQNLSASRPQDRQFILSSKKLLLSDSGFYLCAWSAGFIYEQYFGPGTRLTVT.

There are a few counts of this clonotype. The V gene is TRBV20-1, the J gene TRBJ1-1; D unresolved. Germline-derived CDR1 and CDR2 are DFQATT and SNEGSKA (reference sequence). This CDR3 is 12 amino acids long. The ends were cut back, 1 base at V and 1 base at J, with 4 bases in the middle. As DNA, the CDR3 is TGCAGTGCTAGAGCCGGGAACACTGAAGCTTTCTTT. Amino acids: CSARAGNTEAFF.

This clonotype occurred a few times. The chain recombines TRBV18 with TRBJ2-5, with D tentatively TRBD1 or TRBD2 (5 bases each). The CDR3 totals 13 residues. Germline CDR1 KGHSH, CDR2 LQKENI. V lost 4 bases to trimming and J lost 1 base, with 7 bases between them. The CDR3: CASSQGSQETQYF. CDR3 sequence (DNA): TGTGCCAGCTCACAGGGGAGCCAAGAGACCCAGTACTTC.

This clonotype was seen only a few times. The V call is TRBV30, the J call TRBJ1-1, with 8 nucleotides matching TRBD1. The CDR3 runs 14 residues. V gave up 2 bases and J gave up 5 bases; unmatched junction bases: 7. Germline CDR1 GTSNPN, CDR2 SVGIG (reference sequence). CDR3 sequence reads: CAWSQGAGVTEAFF. CDR3 DNA: TGTGCCTGGAGTCAGGGGGCAGGGGTAACTGAAGCTTTCTTT.

J is TRBJ2-1 and V is TRBV7-2; TRBD2 is a possible D gene (7 bases). Germline V gene data show CDR1 as SGHTA and CDR2 as FQGNSA. The CDR3 contains 16 residues. Trimming cost V 5 bases and J 4 bases, with 18 bases left between them. CDR3 in DNA: TGTGCCAGCAGCCCCCGAGGGGGGGGCCTTTACAATGAGCAGTTCTTC. This gives the protein CASSPRGGGLYNEQFF.

This chain connects TRBV20-1 to TRBJ2-7, with 10 bases matching TRBD2. Trimming took 0 bases from V and 3 from J; bases not matched to a gene: 8. Germline CDR1 is DFQATT and CDR2 is SNEGSKA (reference sequence). The CDR3 has 16 amino acids. Here the CDR3 DNA reads TGCAGTGCTAGAGATCCGGCTAGCGGGAGCTTCTACGAGCAGTACTTC. It encodes CSARDPASGSFYEQYF.

This clonotype was picked up a small number of times. J is TRBJ2-1 and V is TRBV6-2 or TRBV6-3; 8 bases line up with TRBD1. The CDR3 extends over 14 amino acids. CDR1 MNHEY and CDR2 SVGEGT come from the germline V gene. V shed 6 bases and J 3 bases; nucleotides not matched to a gene: 4. The CDR3 sequence: CASSPGQVYNEQFF. The CDR3 DNA follows: TGTGCCAGCAGCCCGGGACAGGTCTACAATGAGCAGTTCTTC.

This clonotype was observed a handful of times. V and J are TRBV30 and TRBJ2-1; D might be TRBD2 (5 bases). Germline values: CDR1 GTSNPN, CDR2 SVGIG (reference sequence). Trimming left V 8 bases short and J 4 bases short, with 12 bases between. CDR3 length: 12 amino acids. CDR3 sequence: CARSPGYNEQFF. As DNA, the CDR3 is TGTGCCAGAAGCCCGGGGTACAATGAGCAGTTCTTC.

This clonotype was detected a few times. The chain uses TRBV29-1 and TRBJ2-5, with TRBD1 matching 7 bases. CDR3 length equals 13 residues. The germline CDR1 and CDR2 sequences are SQVTM and ANQGSEA. J gave up 8 bases and V 4 bases, and 10 bases lay outside the gene matches. CDR3 nucleotides: TGCAGCGTTGTAATGAGACAGGGTGGTACCCAGTACTTC. Amino acids: CSVVMRQGGTQYF.

The chain recombines TRBV4-3 with TRBJ2-1, with D perhaps TRBD2 (6 bases). In germline, CDR1 is LGHNA, CDR2 YSLEER. V lost 4 bases, J lost 3 bases, and 7 bases lay in between. The length of the CDR3 is 13 residues. CDR3 DNA sequence: TGCGCCAGCAGCCGGGAGGTCTACAATGAGCAGTTCTTC. This sequence encodes CASSREVYNEQFF.

V is TRBV3-1 and J is TRBJ2-5, with D possibly TRBD1 on 5 matching bases. Trimming shortened V by 2 bases and J by 4 bases, and 5 bases separated the two germline ends. This CDR3 contains 12 residues. CDR1 is LGHDT, CDR2 YNNKEL, per germline (reference sequence). The CDR3 region is CASSQRGETQYF. The DNA of the CDR3 is TGTGCCAGCAGCCAAAGGGGAGAGACCCAGTACTTC.

In its sample, this clonotype was seen many times. The rearrangement links TRBV4-2 to TRBJ1-1; 7 nucleotides line up with TRBD1. The CDR3 is 13 amino acids. Germline V lookup: CDR1 LGHNA, CDR2 YNFKEQ. After removal of 4 bases from V and 6 bases from J, the junction contained 5 bases not matched to a gene. DNA for the CDR3: TGTGCCAGCAGCCTGAACAGGGGCGCTGAAGCTTTCTTT. It yields the protein CASSLNRGAEAFF.

The genes are TRBV28 and TRBJ1-5; D is undetermined. CDR1 MDHEN and CDR2 SYDVKM come from the germline V gene. The V gene lost 2 bases and the J gene lost 2 bases, with 10 bases spanning the gap. The CDR3 consists of 15 residues. The CDR3 here is CASSLKGAGNQPQHF. The CDR3 bases are TGTGCCAGCAGTTTAAAGGGCGCCGGCAATCAGCCCCAGCATTTT.

This clonotype was observed a few times. This chain uses TRBV6-1 with TRBJ1-5; D may be TRBD1 (5 bases). The CDR3 extends over 14 amino acids. V lost 6 bases and J lost 2, with 11 bases in between. Germline loops: CDR1 MNHNS, CDR2 SASEGT. The CDR3 DNA follows: TGTGCCAGCAGGGGGGGAGCGGGCAATCAGCCCCAGCATTTT. Its protein product is CASRGGAGNQPQHF.

This clonotype came up many times. The J gene is TRBJ2-7, the V gene TRBV6-5; 7 nucleotides line up with TRBD1. The CDR3 length is 13 residues. V shed 6 bases, J shed 2 bases, and the junction held 4 bases outside the gene matches. In germline, CDR1 is MNHEY, CDR2 SVGAGI. The CDR3, as DNA: TGTGCCAGCAGACCCGACAGGGCCTACGAGCAGTACTTC. It specifies CASRPDRAYEQYF.

The CDR3 sequence is CASSLGTVTLGQYF. The CDR3 coding sequence is TGTGCCAGCTCCCTTGGGACAGTTACCCTGGGGCAGTACTTC. The chain uses TRBV18 and TRBJ2-7, with 7 bases identical to TRBD1. Trimming removed 6 bases from V and 9 bases from J; junction bases left unmatched: 14. The CDR3 has 14 residues. The germline CDR1 and CDR2 sequences are KGHSH and LQKENI.

There are a few counts of this clonotype. The chain couples TRBV28 to TRBJ2-4, with 12 nucleotides matching TRBD2. The length of the CDR3 is 16 residues. V was pared by 10 bases and J by 1 base, with 8 bases of the junction left unmatched. CDR1 and CDR2 from the germline V gene are MDHEN and SYDVKM. The CDR3 is CATLAGGPSAKNIQYF. The DNA of the CDR3 is TGTGCCACCCTAGCGGGAGGGCCCTCGGCCAAAAACATTCAGTACTTC. Full variable domain (outside the CDR3, taken from reference TRBV28 and TRBJ2-4): DVKVTQSSRYLVKRTGEKVFLECVQDMDHENMFWYRQDPGLGLRLIYFSYDVKMKEKGDIPEGYSVSREKKERFSLILESASTNQTSMYLCATLAGGPSAKNIQYFGAGTRLSVL.

The chain employs TRBV29-1 and TRBJ2-7; D unresolved. V was shortened by 4 bases and J by 4 bases, with 8 bases between the two germline ends. The CDR3 has 11 residues. Germline V CDR1 and CDR2: SQVTM, ANQGSEA. CDR3 nucleotides: TGCAGCGTTGGCAGTGGTTACGAGCAGTACTTC. Residues: CSVGSGYEQYF.

This clonotype has more than one count but fewer than ten. The chain links TRBV7-8 to TRBJ2-1; TRBD2 agrees at 13 bases. With 7 bases clipped from V and 9 bases from J, the junction kept 12 bases outside the gene matches. Per germline, CDR1 SGHVS and CDR2 FQNEAQ. This CDR3 region has 16 residues. The DNA of the CDR3 is TGTGCCAGCATCCAATCGTCACTAGCGGGAGGGACTGAGCAGTTCTTC. It codes for CASIQSSLAGGTEQFF.

This clonotype was seen many times. The rearrangement links TRBV5-4 to TRBJ2-5, with D possibly matching TRBD1 (5 bases). The CDR3 spans 15 residues. V was clipped by 1 base and J by 2 bases, with 12 bases between them. The germline gives CDR1 SGHNT, CDR2 YYREEE (reference sequence). The CDR3 is CASSLQGPRQETQYF. DNA for the CDR3: TGTGCCAGCAGCTTGCAGGGCCCCCGGCAAGAGACCCAGTACTTC.

This clonotype has a count of ten or more. The genes are TRBV29-1 and TRBJ2-5; D may be TRBD1 (6 bases). Germline CDR1 and CDR2: SQVTM and ANQGSEA. The CDR3 runs to 13 residues. V was trimmed by 6 bases and J by 2 bases, leaving 13 bases between them. The CDR3 reads CSVSPTGQETQYF. Here the CDR3 DNA reads TGCAGCGTATCACCGACAGGTCAAGAGACCCAGTACTTC.